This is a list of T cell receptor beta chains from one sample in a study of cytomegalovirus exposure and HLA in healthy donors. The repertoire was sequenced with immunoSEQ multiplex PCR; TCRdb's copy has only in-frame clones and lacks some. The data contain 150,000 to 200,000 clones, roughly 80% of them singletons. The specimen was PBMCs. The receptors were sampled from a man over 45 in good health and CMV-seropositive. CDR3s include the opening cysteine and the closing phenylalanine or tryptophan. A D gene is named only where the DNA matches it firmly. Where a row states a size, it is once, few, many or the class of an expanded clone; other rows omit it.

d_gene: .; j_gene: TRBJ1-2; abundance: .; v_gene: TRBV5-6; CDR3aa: CASSLYVGEYGYTF; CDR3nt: TGTGCCAGCAGCTTGTACGTTGGGGAGTATGGCTACACCTTC
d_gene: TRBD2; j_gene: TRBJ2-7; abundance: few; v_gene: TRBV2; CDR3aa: CASSEGYSGSYEQYF; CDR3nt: TGTGCCAGCAGTGAAGGGTATAGCGGGAGTTACGAGCAGTACTTC
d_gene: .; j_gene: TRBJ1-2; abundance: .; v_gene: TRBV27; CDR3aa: CASRPGLIYGYTF; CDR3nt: TGTGCCAGCAGACCGGGACTGATCTATGGCTACACCTTC
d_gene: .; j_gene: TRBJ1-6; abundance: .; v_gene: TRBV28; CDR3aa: CASSFRSSYNSPLHF; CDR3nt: TGTGCCAGCAGTTTTCGGAGCTCCTATAATTCACCCCTCCACTTT
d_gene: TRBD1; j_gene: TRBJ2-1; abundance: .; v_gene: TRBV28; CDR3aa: CASSPRTGWLNEQFF; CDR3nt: TGTGCCAGCAGTCCTCGGACAGGGTGGCTCAATGAGCAGTTCTTC
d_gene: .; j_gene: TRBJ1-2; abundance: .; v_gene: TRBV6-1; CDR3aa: CASSEGSYYGYTF; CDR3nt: TGTGCCAGCAGTGAAGGGAGTTACTATGGCTACACCTTC
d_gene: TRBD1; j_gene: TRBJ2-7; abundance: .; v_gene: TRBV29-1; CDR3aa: CSVEGAGGFYEQYF; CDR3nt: TGCAGCGTTGAAGGGGCAGGGGGCTTCTACGAGCAGTACTTC
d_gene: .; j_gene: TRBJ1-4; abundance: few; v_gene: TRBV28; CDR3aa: CASSSEPLPNVVFF; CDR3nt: TGTGCCAGCAGTTCCGAACCTCTACCCAACGTTGTGTTTTTT
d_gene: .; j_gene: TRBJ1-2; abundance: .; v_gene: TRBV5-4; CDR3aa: CASSQDSMGYGYTF; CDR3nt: TGTGCCAGCAGCCAGGACTCTATGGGCTATGGCTACACCTTC
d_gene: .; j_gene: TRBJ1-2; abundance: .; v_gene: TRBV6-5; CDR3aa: CASSYSPDLGGYTF; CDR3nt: TGTGCCAGCAGTTACTCCCCCGACCTAGGTGGCTACACCTTC
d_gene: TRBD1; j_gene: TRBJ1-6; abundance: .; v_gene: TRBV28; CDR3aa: CASSLSRGRIGPDSPLHF; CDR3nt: TGTGCCAGCAGTTTGAGCAGGGGGCGGATCGGGCCAGATTCACCCCTCCACTTT
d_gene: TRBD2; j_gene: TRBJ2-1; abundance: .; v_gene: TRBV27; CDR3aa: CASSFNLAGDSYNEQFF; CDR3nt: TGTGCCAGCAGTTTTAATTTAGCGGGGGACTCCTACAATGAGCAGTTCTTC
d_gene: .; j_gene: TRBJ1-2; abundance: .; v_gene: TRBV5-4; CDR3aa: CASSNGLGNYGYTF; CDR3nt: TGTGCCAGCAGCAACGGACTGGGAAACTATGGCTACACCTTC
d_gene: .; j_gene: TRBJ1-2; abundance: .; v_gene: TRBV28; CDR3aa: CASSKIAYGYTF; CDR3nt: TGTGCCAGCAGTAAAATAGCTTATGGCTACACCTTC
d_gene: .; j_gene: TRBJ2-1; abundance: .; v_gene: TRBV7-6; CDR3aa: CASSKGGVEQFF; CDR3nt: TGTGCCAGCAGCAAAGGGGGGGTGGAGCAGTTCTTC
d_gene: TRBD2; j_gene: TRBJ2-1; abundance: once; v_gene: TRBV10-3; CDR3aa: CAIRLSGGNEQFF; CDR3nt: TGTGCCATCAGACTTAGCGGGGGGAATGAGCAGTTCTTC
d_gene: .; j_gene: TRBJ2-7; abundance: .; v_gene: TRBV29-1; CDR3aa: CSVVSNRGEQYF; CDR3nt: TGCAGCGTTGTGAGCAACCGGGGGGAGCAGTACTTC
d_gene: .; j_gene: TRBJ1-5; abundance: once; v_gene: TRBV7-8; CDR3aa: CASSSQGSGVHQPQHF; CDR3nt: TGTGCCAGCAGCTCTCAGGGTTCAGGTGTTCATCAGCCCCAGCATTTT
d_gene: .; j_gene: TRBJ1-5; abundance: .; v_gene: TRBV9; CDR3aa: CASSPTQGGNQPQHF; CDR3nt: TGTGCCAGCAGCCCTACACAGGGTGGCAATCAGCCCCAGCATTTT
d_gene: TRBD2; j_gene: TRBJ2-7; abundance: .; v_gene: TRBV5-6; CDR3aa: CASSLALAGLYEQYF; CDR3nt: TGTGCCAGCAGCTTGGCCCTAGCGGGGCTTTACGAGCAGTACTTC
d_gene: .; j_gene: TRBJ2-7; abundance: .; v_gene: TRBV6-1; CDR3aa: CASSEALGRGYEQYF; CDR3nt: TGTGCCAGCAGTGAAGCGTTAGGTAGGGGATACGAGCAGTACTTC
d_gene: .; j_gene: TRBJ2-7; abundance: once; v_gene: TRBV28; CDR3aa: CASSSLEDSRDEQYF; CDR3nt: TGTGCCAGCAGTAGCCTCGAGGACAGTCGGGACGAGCAGTACTTC
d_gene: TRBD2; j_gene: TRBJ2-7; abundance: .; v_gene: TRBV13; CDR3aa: CASSLIAGGPVGEQYF; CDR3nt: TGTGCCAGCAGCTTAATAGCGGGAGGGCCAGTGGGGGAGCAGTACTTC
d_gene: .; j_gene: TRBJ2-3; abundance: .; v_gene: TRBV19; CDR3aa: CASSIDLESTDTQYF; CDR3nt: TGTGCCAGTAGTATAGATCTCGAGAGCACAGATACGCAGTATTTT
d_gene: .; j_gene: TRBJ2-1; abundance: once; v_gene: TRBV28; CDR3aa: CASSFSGSGEQFF; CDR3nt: TGTGCCAGCAGTTTCTCGGGATCAGGCGAGCAGTTCTTC
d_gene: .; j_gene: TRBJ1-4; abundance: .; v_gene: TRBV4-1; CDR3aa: CATRWAANEKLFF; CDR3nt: TGCGCCACCCGGTGGGCAGCTAATGAAAAACTGTTTTTT
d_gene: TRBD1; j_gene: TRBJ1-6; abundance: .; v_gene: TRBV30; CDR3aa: CAWSEGGTGASPLHF; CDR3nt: TGTGCCTGGAGTGAGGGTGGGACAGGGGCTTCACCCCTCCACTTT
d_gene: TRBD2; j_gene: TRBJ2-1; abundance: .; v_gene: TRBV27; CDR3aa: CASSQGTSGYNEQFF; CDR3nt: TGTGCCAGCAGTCAGGGGACTAGCGGCTACAATGAGCAGTTCTTC
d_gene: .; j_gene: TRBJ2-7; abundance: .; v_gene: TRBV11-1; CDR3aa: CASSLGGLLLYEQYF; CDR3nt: TGTGCCAGCAGCTTAGGGGGACTCCTTTTGTACGAGCAGTACTTC
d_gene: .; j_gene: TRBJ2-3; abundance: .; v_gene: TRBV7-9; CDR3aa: CASRRQPTTDTQYF; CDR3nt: TGTGCCAGCAGACGACAGCCGACCACAGATACGCAGTATTTT
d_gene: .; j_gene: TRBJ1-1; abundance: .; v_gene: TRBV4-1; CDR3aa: CASSQDFPGDEAFF; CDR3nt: TGCGCCAGCAGCCAAGATTTCCCAGGGGATGAAGCTTTCTTT
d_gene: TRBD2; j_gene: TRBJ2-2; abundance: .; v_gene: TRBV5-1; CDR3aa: CASSLDGRGTGELFF; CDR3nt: TGCGCCAGCAGCTTGGATGGGCGGGGGACCGGGGAGCTGTTTTTT
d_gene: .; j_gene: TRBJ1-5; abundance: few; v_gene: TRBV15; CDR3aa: CATSRGPGDNQPQHF; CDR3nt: TGTGCCACCAGCAGAGGGCCGGGGGATAATCAGCCCCAGCATTTT
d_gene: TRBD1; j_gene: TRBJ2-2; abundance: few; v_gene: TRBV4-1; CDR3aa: CASSLKTGTGRTGELFF; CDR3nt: TGCGCCAGCAGCCTCAAAACCGGGACAGGGAGAACCGGGGAGCTGTTTTTT
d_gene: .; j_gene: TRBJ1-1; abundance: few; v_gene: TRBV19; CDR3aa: CASSITRDTEAFF; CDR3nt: TGTGCCAGTAGTATAACGCGGGACACTGAAGCTTTCTTT
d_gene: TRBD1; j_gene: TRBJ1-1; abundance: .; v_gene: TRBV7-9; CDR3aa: CASSYKTGGVTEAFF; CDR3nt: TGTGCCAGCAGCTATAAAACAGGGGGGGTCACTGAAGCTTTCTTT
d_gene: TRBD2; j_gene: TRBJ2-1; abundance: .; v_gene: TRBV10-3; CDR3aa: CAISELASGSYNEQFF; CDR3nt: TGTGCCATCAGTGAACTAGCGTCCGGCTCCTACAATGAGCAGTTCTTC
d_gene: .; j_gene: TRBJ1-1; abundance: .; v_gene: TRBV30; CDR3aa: CAWSVPGRVPEAFF; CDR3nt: TGTGCCTGGAGTGTACCAGGAAGAGTTCCTGAAGCTTTCTTT
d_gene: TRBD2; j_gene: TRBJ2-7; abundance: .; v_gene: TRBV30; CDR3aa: CAWSVGSGLAGVEQYF; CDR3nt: TGTGCCTGGAGTGTAGGATCGGGACTAGCGGGAGTCGAGCAGTACTTC
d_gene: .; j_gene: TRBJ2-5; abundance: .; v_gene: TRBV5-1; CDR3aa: CASSSRSPSETQYF; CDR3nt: TGCGCCAGCAGCTCTAGATCCCCCTCGGAGACCCAGTACTTC
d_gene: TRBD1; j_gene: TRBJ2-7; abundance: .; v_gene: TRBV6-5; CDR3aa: CASSYGGQGRSYEQYF; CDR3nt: TGTGCCAGCAGTTACGGGGGACAGGGGCGCTCCTACGAGCAGTACTTC
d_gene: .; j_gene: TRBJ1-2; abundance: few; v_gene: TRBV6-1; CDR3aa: CASSEFVRPRYGYTF; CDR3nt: TGTGCCAGCAGTGAATTTGTCAGGCCCAGATATGGCTACACCTTC
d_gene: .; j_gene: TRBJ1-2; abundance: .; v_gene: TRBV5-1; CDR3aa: CASSETTGSYGYTF; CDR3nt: TGCGCCAGCAGCGAGACGACAGGTTCCTATGGCTACACCTTC
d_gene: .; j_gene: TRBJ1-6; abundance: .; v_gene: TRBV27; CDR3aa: CASSAYRAGNSPLHF; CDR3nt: TGTGCCAGCAGTGCCTACAGGGCTGGGAATTCACCCCTCCACTTT
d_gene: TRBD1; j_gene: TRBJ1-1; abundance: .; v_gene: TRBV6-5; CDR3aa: CASRPAWDRDLEAFF; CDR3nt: TGTGCCAGCAGGCCGGCTTGGGACAGGGACCTTGAAGCTTTCTTT